This note documents a single T cell receptor beta chain sequence. Germline CDR1 and CDR2: SGHVS and FQNEAQ. V was shortened by 5 bases and J by 3 bases, with 11 bases between the two germline ends. CDR3 size: 13 residues. This entry is derived from a study of OX40 agonist ivuxolimab in advanced cancers. In the study overall: The patients' treatment was ivuxolimab, an agonistic anti-OX40 (CD134) antibody.

Measured with immunoSEQ multiplex PCR; TCRdb has only the in-frame clones, and not every one. The table includes around 50,000 clones, approximately 91% detected once. Here the sequenced sample was CD4+ or CD8+ T cells sorted from blood, taken in a trial of the OX40 agonist ivuxolimab. This clonotype was sampled from an adult with an advanced solid tumor such as melanoma, head and neck, liver or kidney cancer. This chain connects TRBV7-8 to TRBJ2-7; D remains ambiguous. The CDR3 here is CASSQAQSYEQYF. CDR3 DNA: TGTGCCAGCAGCCAGGCACAGAGCTACGAGCAGTACTTC.